This TCR beta chain stems from a study of cytomegalovirus exposure and HLA in healthy donors. Trimming took 2 bases from V and 2 from J, leaving 5 bases between them. Germline assignment: CDR1 ENHRY and CDR2 SYGVKD. The CDR3 contains 13 residues. A word on this clone: Its specificity is unknown.

Study-level points and caveats: The study labeled approximately 150 TCR beta chains cytomegalovirus-associated.

PCR primers comprised 60 Vbeta and 13 Jbeta primers. Sequencing used immunoSEQ multiplex PCR; TCRdb keeps in-frame clones, though not all of them. The profile shows some 120,000 clones, roughly 80% of them singletons. This sequence originates from a man younger than 45 in good health and CMV-seronegative. The source material was PBMCs. The chain employs TRBV10-3 and TRBJ2-3, with D unclear. The CDR3 is CAISETATDTQYF. The CDR3 coding sequence is TGTGCCATCAGTGAGACAGCCACAGATACGCAGTATTTT.